This TCR beta chain originates from a study of vaccination effects on CD4 cells after COVID-19. Study-level information: All study participants received two doses of BNT162b2 or mRNA-1273 vaccine.

Per the germline V gene, CDR1 is LNHDA and CDR2 is SQIVND (reference sequence). The CDR3 has 14 residues. V gave up 1 base and J gave up 4 bases, with 10 bases separating them. Remarks on this clone: Its matching antigen is unknown.

Clones were sequenced by immunoSEQ multiplex PCR, and TCRdb holds only the in-frame ones, with some missing. This table has tens of thousands of clones, roughly four fifths appearing once. Viral peptide pool expansion of antigen-specific CD4+ T cells preceded sequencing in the ViraFEST assay. Upon completion of 10 days in culture, CD4+ T cells were isolated. Vaccine recipients, nucleocapsid antibody negative, had no prior SARS-CoV-2 infection. For each well, 1.5 million to 2 million PBMC were cultured with about 10 IU/ml IL-2 and roughly 9.2 ug/ml peptides. The sample consisted of CD4+ T cells from PBMCs cultured with HCoV-NL63 spike peptides, taken before COVID-19 vaccination. This sequence originates from a human donor who received a COVID-19 vaccine. The chain carries TRBV19 and TRBJ1-2; the D is unclear. The CDR3 sequence is CASSIGPDLYGYTF. The CDR3, as DNA: TGTGCCAGTAGTATAGGGCCGGACCTCTATGGCTACACCTTC.